The clone carrying this TCR beta chain was counted between two and nine times. The data belong to a study of blood T cell repertoires in COVID-19. Study in general: Nucleic acid was either cDNA or gDNA, and it came from T cells, B-cell-depleted T cells, or PBMCs.

The germline V gene has CDR1 ENHRY and CDR2 SYGVKD. The CDR3 length is 15 residues. V was pared by 6 bases and J by 2 bases, with 6 bases of the junction left unmatched. Under the authors' procedure: Reference gene primer amplification in the assay estimated nucleated cell counts. TCRdb's copy holds only in-frame clones and misses some; the assay was immunoSEQ multiplex PCR. The V and J calls and clone size were taken over from that table, and D and trimming were inferred from the DNA. The repertoire consists of around 200,000 clones, with approximately 81% occurring once and the leading ten covering around 5%.

The receptor was isolated from a woman over 75 with acute or convalescent COVID-19. The J gene is TRBJ2-2, the V gene TRBV10-3; 7 bases are a match to TRBD2. The sequencing sample was made of peripheral blood. CDR3 in amino acids: CAIRAASGNTGELFF. The CDR3 nucleotides are TGTGCCATCAGGGCCGCTAGCGGAAACACCGGGGAGCTGTTTTTT.